The 4 T cell receptor beta chains given below trace back to one sample, sequenced in a study of T cell clonotyping in hematopoietic cell transplantation. This table comes from immunoSEQ multiplex PCR, and its TCRdb copy is limited to in-frame clones, with some not included. Among over 10,000 clones listed, roughly 80% were seen once. The sequenced sample was PBMCs, obtained 100 days after allogeneic stem cell transplant. Every receptor here comes from a female patient in her thirties or forties who had an allogeneic stem cell transplant from a related donor, so T cells may come from the graft donor. Some clones in this sample may be carry-over from other donors' samples.

The chain links TRBV6-5 to TRBJ2-1; 8 nucleotides agree with TRBD2. The germline V gene encodes CDR1 MNHEY and CDR2 SVGAGI. This CDR3 comprises 15 residues. V was clipped by 6 bases and J by 2 bases; unmatched bases: 6. The CDR3, as DNA: TGTGCCAGCAGCGCCGCGGGAGGACCCTACAATGAGCAGTTCTTC. Its translation is CASSAAGGPYNEQFF.

The chain links TRBV4-2 to TRBJ1-4, with 9 bases lining up with TRBD1. J gave up 5 bases and V 0 bases, and 4 bases lay outside the gene matches. Germline assignment: CDR1 LGHNA and CDR2 YNFKEQ. The CDR3 contains 16 residues. The CDR3 loop is CASSQDLGTGNEKLFF. The CDR3 DNA follows: TGTGCCAGCAGCCAAGACCTCGGGACAGGGAATGAAAAACTGTTTTTT.

The chain is built from TRBV19 and TRBJ2-1, with a tentative D call TRBD1 (5 bases). Germline CDR1 reads LNHDA; CDR2 reads SQIVND (reference sequence). V lost 7 bases and J lost 5, with 15 bases in between. There are 14 residues in the CDR3. For the CDR3, the DNA is TGTGCCAGTACCGATGGGATGACAGACAATGAGCAGTTCTTC. This sequence encodes CASTDGMTDNEQFF.

The CDR3 nucleotides are TGTGCCAGTAGTACAGCGGGACCACTGGACGAGCAGTACTTC. As protein: CASSTAGPLDEQYF. The chain uses TRBV19 and TRBJ2-7; 7 nucleotides match TRBD2. The V gene end was trimmed by 4 bases and the J gene end by 5 bases; junction bases not matched to a gene: 8. Looked up from germline, CDR1 is LNHDA and CDR2 is SQIVND (reference sequence). The CDR3 contains 14 residues.